Sequencing of this T cell receptor beta chain was carried out in a study of OX40 agonist ivuxolimab in advanced cancers. The repertoire was sequenced with immunoSEQ multiplex PCR; TCRdb's copy has only in-frame clones and lacks some. This table has 95,000 to 150,000 clones, about 93% appearing once. CDR1 is LNHDA, CDR2 SQIVND, per germline (reference sequence). V was pared by 8 bases and J by 1 base, with 12 bases between. The CDR3 sequence is 14 residues long. The specimen comprised CD4+ or CD8+ T cells sorted from blood, sampled in a trial of the OX40 agonist ivuxolimab. This sequence was found in an adult with an advanced solid tumor such as melanoma, head and neck, liver or kidney cancer. The chain is built from TRBV19 and TRBJ2-1; D not resolved. The CDR3 reads CASENKGSYNEQFF. CDR3 bases: TGTGCCAGTGAAAACAAAGGGTCCTACAATGAGCAGTTCTTC.